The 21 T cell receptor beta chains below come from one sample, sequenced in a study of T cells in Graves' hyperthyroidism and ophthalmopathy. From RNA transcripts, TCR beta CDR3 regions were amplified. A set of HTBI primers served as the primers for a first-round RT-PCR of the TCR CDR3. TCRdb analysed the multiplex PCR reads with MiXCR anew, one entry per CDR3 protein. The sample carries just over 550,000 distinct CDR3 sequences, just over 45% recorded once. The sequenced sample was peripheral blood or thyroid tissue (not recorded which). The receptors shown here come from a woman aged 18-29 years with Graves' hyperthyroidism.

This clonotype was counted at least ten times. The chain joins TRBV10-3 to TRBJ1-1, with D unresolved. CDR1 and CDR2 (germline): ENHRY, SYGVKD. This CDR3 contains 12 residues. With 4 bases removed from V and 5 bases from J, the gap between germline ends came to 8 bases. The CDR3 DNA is TGTGCCATCAGTGTACGAGGTACTGAAGCTTTCTTT. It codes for CAISVRGTEAFF.

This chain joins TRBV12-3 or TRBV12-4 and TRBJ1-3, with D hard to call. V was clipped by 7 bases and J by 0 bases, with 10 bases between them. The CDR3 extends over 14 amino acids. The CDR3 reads CASTLLSSGNTIYF. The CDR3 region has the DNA TGTGCCAGCACCCTTTTGTCCTCTGGAAACACCATATATTTT.

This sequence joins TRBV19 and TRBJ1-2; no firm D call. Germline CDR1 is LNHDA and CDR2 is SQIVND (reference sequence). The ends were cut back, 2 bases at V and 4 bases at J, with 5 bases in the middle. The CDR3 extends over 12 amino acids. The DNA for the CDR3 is TGTGCCAGTAGTATACAGGTCTATGGCTACACCTTC. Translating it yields CASSIQVYGYTF. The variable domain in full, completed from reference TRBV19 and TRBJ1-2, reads DGGITQSPKYLFRKEGQNVTLSCEQNLNHDAMYWYRQDPGQGLRLIYYSQIVNDFQKGDIAEGYSVSREKKESFPLTVTSAQKNPTAFYLCASSIQVYGYTFGSGTRLTVV.

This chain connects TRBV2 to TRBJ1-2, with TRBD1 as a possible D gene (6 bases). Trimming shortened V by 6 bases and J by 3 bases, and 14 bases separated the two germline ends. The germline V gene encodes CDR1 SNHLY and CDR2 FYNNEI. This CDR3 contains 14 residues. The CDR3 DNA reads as TGTGCCAGCAGCCCTCGGACAGAACACTATGGCTACACCTTC. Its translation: CASSPRTEHYGYTF.

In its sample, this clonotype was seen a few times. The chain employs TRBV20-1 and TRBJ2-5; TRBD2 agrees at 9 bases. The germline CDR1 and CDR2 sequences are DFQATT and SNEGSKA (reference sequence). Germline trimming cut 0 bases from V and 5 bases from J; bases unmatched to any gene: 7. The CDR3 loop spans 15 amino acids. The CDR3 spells CSARDSAGGFETQYF. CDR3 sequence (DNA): TGCAGTGCTAGAGATTCAGCGGGAGGCTTCGAGACCCAGTACTTC.

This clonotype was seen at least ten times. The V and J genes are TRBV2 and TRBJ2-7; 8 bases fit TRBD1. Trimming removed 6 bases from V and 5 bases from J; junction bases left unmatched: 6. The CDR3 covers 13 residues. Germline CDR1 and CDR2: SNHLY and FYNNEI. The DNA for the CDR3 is TGTGCCAGCAGGGGCAGGGGGCTCAACGAGCAGTACTTC. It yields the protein CASRGRGLNEQYF. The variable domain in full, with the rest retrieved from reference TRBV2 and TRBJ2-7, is EPEVTQTPSHQVTQMGQEVILRCVPISNHLYFYWYRQILGQKVEFLVSFYNNEISEKSEIFDDQFSVERPDGSNFTLKIRSTKLEDSAMYFCASRGRGLNEQYFGPGTRLTVT.

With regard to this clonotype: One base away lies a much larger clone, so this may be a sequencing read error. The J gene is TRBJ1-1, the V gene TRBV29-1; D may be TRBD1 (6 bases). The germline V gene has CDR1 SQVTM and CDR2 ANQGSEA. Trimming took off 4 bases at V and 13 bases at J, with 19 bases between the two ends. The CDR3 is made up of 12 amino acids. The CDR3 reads CSVVPDSRQNFF. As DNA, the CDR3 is TGCAGCGTTGTCCCGGACAGTAGGCAGAATTTCTTT.

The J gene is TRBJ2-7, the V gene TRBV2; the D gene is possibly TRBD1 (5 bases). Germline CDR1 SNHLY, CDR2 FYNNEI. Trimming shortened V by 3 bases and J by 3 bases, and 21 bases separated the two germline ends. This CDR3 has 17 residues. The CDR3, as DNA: TGTGCCAGCAGTGACTTAGGGGCCGACTTCGACTTCTACGAGCAGTACTTC. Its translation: CASSDLGADFDFYEQYF.

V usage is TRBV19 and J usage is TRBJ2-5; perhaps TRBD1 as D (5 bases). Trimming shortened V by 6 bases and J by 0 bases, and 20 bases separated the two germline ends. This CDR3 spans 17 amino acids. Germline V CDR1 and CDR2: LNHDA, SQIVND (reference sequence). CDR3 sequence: CASSSQDGHSYQETQYF. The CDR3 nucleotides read TGTGCCAGTAGCAGCCAAGATGGACATTCGTACCAAGAGACCCAGTACTTC.

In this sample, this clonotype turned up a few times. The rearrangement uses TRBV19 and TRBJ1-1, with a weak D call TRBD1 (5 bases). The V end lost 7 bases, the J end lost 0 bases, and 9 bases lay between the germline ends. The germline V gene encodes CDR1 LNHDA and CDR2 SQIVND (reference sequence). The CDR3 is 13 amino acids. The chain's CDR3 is CASTGLMNTEAFF. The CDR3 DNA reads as TGTGCCAGTACGGGACTGATGAACACTGAAGCTTTCTTT.

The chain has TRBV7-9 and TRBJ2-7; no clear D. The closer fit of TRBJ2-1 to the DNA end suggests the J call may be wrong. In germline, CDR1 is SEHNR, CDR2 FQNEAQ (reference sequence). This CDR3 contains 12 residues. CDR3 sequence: CASSLWGNEQFF. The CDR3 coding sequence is TGTGCCAGCAGCTTATGGGGTAATGAGCAGTTCTTC.

The CDR3 is CATSIQEPNPNDSNQPQHF. CDR3 coding DNA: TGTGCCACCAGCATACAGGAGCCAAACCCGAATGATAGCAATCAGCCCCAGCATTTT. This chain links TRBV15 with TRBJ1-5; tentative D call: TRBD1 (5 bases). V lost 4 bases and J 0 bases, leaving 22 bases between the germline ends. The germline V gene has CDR1 LNHNV and CDR2 YYDKDF (reference sequence). CDR3 size: 19 residues.

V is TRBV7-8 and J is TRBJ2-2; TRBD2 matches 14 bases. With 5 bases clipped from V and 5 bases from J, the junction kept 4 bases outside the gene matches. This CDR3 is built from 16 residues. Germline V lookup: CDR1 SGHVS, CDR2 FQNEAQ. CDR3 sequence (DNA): TGTGCCAGCAGCGGGACTAGCGGGAGTTTTACCGGGGAGCTGTTTTTT. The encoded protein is CASSGTSGSFTGELFF.

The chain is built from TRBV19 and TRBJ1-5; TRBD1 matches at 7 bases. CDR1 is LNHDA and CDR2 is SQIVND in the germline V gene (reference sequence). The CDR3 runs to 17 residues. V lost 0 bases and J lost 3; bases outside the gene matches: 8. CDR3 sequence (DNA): TGTGCCAGTAGTATAGATGAAATCGGGACAGACAATCAGCCCCAGCATTTT. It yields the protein CASSIDEIGTDNQPQHF.

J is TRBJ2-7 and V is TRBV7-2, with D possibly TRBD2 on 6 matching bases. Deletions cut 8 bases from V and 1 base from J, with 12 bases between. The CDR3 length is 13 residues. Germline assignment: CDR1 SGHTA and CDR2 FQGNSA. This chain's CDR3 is CASRRAGSYEQYF. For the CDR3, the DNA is TGTGCCAGCCGTCGGGCGGGATCCTACGAGCAGTACTTC.

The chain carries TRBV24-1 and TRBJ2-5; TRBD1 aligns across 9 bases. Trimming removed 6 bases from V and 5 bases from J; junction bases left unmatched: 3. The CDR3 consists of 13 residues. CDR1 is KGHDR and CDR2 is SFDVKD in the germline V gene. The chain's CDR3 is CATSYRGRETQYF. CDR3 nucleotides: TGTGCCACCAGTTACAGGGGGCGTGAGACCCAGTACTTC.

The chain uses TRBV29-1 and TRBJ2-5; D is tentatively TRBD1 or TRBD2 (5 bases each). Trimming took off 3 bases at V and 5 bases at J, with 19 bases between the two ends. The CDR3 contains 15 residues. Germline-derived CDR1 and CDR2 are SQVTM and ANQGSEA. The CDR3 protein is CSVEGDPGLHETQYF. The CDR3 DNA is TGCAGCGTTGAGGGGGACCCGGGGCTTCATGAGACCCAGTACTTC.

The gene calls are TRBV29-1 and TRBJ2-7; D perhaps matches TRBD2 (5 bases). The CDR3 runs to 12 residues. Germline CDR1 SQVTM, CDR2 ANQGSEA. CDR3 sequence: CRPTWRPYEQYF. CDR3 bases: TGCAGGCCCACATGGAGGCCCTACGAGCAGTACTTC.

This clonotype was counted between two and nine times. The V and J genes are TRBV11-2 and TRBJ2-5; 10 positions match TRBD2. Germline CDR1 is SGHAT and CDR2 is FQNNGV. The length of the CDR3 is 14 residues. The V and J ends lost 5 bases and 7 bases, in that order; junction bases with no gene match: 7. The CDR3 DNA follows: TGTGCCAGCAGCCCCTTAGCGGGAGGATCGACCCAGTACTTC. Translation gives CASSPLAGGSTQYF.

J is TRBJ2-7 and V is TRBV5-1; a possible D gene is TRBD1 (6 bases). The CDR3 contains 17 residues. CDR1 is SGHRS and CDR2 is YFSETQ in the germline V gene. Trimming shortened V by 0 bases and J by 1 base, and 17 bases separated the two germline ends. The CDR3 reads CASSLAVGGLRSYEQYF. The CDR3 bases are TGCGCCAGCAGCTTGGCCGTTGGGGGCCTCAGGTCCTACGAGCAGTACTTC.

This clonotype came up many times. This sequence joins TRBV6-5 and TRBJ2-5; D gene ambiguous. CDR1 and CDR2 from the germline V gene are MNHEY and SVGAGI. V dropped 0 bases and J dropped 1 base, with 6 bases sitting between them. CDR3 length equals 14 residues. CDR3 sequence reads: CASSYSTSQETQYF. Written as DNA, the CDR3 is TGTGCCAGCAGTTACTCAACGAGCCAAGAGACCCAGTACTTC.